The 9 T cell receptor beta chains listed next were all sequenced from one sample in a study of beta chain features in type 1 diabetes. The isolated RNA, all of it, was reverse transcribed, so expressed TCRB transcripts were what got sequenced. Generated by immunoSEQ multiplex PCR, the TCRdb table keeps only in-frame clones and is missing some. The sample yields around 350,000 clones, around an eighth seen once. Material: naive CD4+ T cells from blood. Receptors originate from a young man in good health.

The chain's CDR3 is CATEIAGVGETQYF. The DNA of the CDR3 is TGTGCCACCGAGATTGCGGGAGTGGGAGAGACCCAGTACTTC. This chain uses TRBV18 with TRBJ2-5, with TRBD2 matching over 7 bases. The germline V gene encodes CDR1 KGHSH and CDR2 LQKENI. There are 14 residues in the CDR3. J gave up 4 bases and V 10 bases, and 12 bases lay outside the gene matches.

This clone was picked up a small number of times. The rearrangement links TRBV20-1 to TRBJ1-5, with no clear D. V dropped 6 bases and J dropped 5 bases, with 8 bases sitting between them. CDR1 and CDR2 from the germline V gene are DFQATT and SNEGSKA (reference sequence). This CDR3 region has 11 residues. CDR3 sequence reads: CSATEDQPQHF. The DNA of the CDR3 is TGCAGTGCGACGGAGGATCAGCCCCAGCATTTT.

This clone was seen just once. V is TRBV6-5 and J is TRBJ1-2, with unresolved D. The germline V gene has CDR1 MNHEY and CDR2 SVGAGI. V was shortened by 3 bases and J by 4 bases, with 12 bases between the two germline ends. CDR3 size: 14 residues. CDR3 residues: CASSYAGYGYGYTF. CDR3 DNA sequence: TGTGCCAGCAGTTATGCGGGATACGGCTATGGCTACACCTTC.

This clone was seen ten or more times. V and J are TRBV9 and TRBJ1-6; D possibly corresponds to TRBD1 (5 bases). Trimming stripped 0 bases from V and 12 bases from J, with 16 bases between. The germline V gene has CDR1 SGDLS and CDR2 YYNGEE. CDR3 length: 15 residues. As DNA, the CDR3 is TGTGCCAGCAGCGTAGATGGGGCCGGCTGGGAACCCCTCCACTTT. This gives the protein CASSVDGAGWEPLHF. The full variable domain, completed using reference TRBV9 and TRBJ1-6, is DSGVTQTPKHLITATGQRVTLRCSPRSGDLSVYWYQQSLDQGLQFLIQYYNGEERAKGNILERFSAQQFPDLHSELNLSSLELGDSALYFCASSVDGAGWEPLHFGNGTRLTVT.

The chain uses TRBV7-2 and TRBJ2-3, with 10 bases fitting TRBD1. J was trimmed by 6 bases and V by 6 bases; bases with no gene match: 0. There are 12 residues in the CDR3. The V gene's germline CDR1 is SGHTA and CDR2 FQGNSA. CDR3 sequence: CASRDRGDTQYF. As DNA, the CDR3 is TGTGCCAGCAGGGACAGGGGGGATACGCAGTATTTT.

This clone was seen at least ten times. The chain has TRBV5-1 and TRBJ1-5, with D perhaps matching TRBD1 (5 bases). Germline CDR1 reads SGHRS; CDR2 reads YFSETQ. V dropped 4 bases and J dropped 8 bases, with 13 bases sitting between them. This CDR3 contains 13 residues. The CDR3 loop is CASSPSGAEPQHF. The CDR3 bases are TGCGCCAGCAGCCCATCTGGGGCGGAGCCCCAGCATTTT.

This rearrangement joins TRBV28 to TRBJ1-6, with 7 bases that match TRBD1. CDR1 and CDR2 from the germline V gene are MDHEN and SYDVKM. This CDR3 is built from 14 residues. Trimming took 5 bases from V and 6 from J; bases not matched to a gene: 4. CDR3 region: CASSPGTVNSPLHF. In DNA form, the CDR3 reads TGTGCCAGCAGTCCGGGGACAGTTAATTCACCCCTCCACTTT.

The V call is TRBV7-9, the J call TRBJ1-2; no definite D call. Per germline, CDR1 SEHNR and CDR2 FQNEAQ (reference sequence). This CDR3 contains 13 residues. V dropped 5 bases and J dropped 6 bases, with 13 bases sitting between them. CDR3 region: CASSPAPTDGYTF. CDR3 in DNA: TGTGCCAGCAGCCCCGCCCCTACGGATGGCTACACCTTC.

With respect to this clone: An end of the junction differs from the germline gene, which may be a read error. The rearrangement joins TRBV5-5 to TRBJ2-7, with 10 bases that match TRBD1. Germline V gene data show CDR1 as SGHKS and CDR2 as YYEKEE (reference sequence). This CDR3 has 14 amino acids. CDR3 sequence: CASSRGQGNNEQYF. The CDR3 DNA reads TGTGCCAGCAGCCGGGGACAGGGGAACAACGAACAGTACTTC. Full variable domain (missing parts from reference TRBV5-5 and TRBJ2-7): DAGVTQSPTHLIKTRGQQVTLRCSPISGHKSVSWYQQVLGQGPQFIFQYYEKEERGRGNFPDRFSARQFPNYSSELNVNALLLGDSALYLCASSRGQGNNEQYFGPGTRLTVT.